This T cell receptor (beta chain) was profiled in a study of blood T cells in healthy people across ages. A second PCR of 7 to 11 cycles used a sample-barcoded 5' primer and a J-beta primer mix. MiXCR was run by TCRdb on the 5' RACE reads, yielding one entry per CDR3 protein. Among hundreds of thousands of distinct CDR3 sequences listed, around a fifth were seen once. Trimming took off 3 bases at V and 2 bases at J, with 6 bases between the two ends. The germline gives CDR1 WNHNN, CDR2 SYGVQD (reference sequence). CDR3 size: 13 residues. The sample consisted of blood. V usage is TRBV10-1 and J usage is TRBJ2-3; D gene unclear. This clonotype was obtained from a man in his 70s in good health. CDR3 coding DNA: TGCGCCAGCAGTGACCAGAACACAGATACGCAGTATTTT. This encodes CASSDQNTDTQYF.